The source of this T cell receptor beta chain is a study of Ad26.COV2.S vaccination and SARS-CoV-2 variants. Treatment indicated: around 19 received Ad26.COV2.S at low or high dose, single or two shots; about 5 received placebo; per-sample allocation not given. The samples date from day 63 after the first vaccine or placebo injection. This person who donated was an adult of 18-55 years in Boston. Generated by immunoSEQ multiplex PCR, the TCRdb table keeps only in-frame clones and is missing some. The sample has around 300,000 clones, 65% to 90% seen once; the top ten hold over 8.5%. Germline V CDR1 and CDR2: LGHDT, YNNKEL (reference sequence). The CDR3 consists of 14 residues. Between the trimmed V and J ends, which lost 3 bases and 4 bases, there was a span of 10 bases.

The receptor's source is a person between 18 and 65 years old who received the Ad26.COV2.S COVID-19 vaccine or a placebo. The material was peripheral blood, obtained in a trial of Ad26.COV2.S vaccine versus placebo. The rearrangement joins TRBV3-1 (or the pseudogene TRBV3-2) to TRBJ1-3; D is unresolved. The DNA for the CDR3 is TGTGCCAGCAGCCAGGCTGGGGTGGGAAACACCATATATTTT. Amino acids: CASSQAGVGNTIYF.